The 12 T cell receptor beta chains given below trace back to one sample, sequenced in a study of shared clonotypes between healthy human individuals. Profiled with immunoSEQ multiplex PCR; TCRdb holds only in-frame clones, not every one. The data hold approximately 2.1 million clones, with approximately 95% observed a single time. Sequencing input: naive CD4+ T cells from PBMCs. Described subset: CD45RA+ positively selected. The receptors here all came from a man younger than 30 in good health. Some clones in this sample may be carry-over from other donors' samples.

The chain has TRBV9 and TRBJ2-2, with D perhaps matching TRBD1 or TRBD2 (5 bases each). The V gene's germline CDR1 is SGDLS and CDR2 YYNGEE. The CDR3 has 17 amino acids. Trimming pared 2 bases from V and 1 base from J, leaving 15 bases between. The CDR3 loop reads CASSVSQATRNTGELFF. CDR3 sequence (DNA): TGTGCCAGCAGCGTTTCACAGGCTACTAGGAACACCGGGGAGCTGTTTTTT.

V usage is TRBV7-2 and J usage is TRBJ2-1; 8 nucleotides line up with TRBD2. This CDR3 spans 15 amino acids. CDR1 SGHTA and CDR2 FQGNSA come from the germline V gene. After removal of 4 bases from V and 1 base from J, the junction contained 3 bases not matched to a gene. CDR3 nucleotides: TGTGCCAGCAGCTCACTAGCGGCTTCCTACAATGAGCAGTTCTTC. The encoded protein is CASSSLAASYNEQFF.

The gene calls are TRBV28 and TRBJ2-7; D is perhaps TRBD1 (6 bases). V dropped 6 bases and J dropped 3 bases, with 18 bases sitting between them. The CDR3 covers 15 residues. Germline-derived CDR1 and CDR2 are MDHEN and SYDVKM. The CDR3 loop reads CASRPTGKLSYEQYF. The CDR3 DNA follows: TGTGCCAGCAGACCAACAGGGAAACTAAGCTACGAGCAGTACTTC.

This clone has a single count. V and J are TRBV9 and TRBJ1-2; D ambiguous. The CDR3 spans 14 residues. Germline values: CDR1 SGDLS, CDR2 YYNGEE. V lost 4 bases and J lost 7, with 17 bases in between. This chain's CDR3 is CASSPRAGEGGYTF. The CDR3 region has the DNA TGTGCCAGCAGCCCCCGTGCCGGTGAGGGTGGCTACACCTTC.

This chain uses TRBV18 with TRBJ2-7; 7 bases are a match to TRBD1. V was pared by 5 bases and J by 2 bases, with 6 bases of the junction left unmatched. Per germline, CDR1 KGHSH and CDR2 LQKENI. The CDR3 consists of 14 residues. The CDR3 loop is CASSELTGTYEQYF. Here the CDR3 DNA reads TGTGCCAGCTCAGAGTTGACAGGGACCTACGAGCAGTACTTC.

This chain connects TRBV5-1 to TRBJ2-6; unclear D gene. This CDR3 comprises 17 residues. V was pared by 1 base and J by 0 bases, with 11 bases between. Germline CDR1 is SGHRS and CDR2 is YFSETQ. The CDR3 bases are TGCGCCAGCAGCTTGCGCCAGATCAGCTCTGGGGCCAACGTCCTGACTTTC. Its translation is CASSLRQISSGANVLTF.

The chain recombines TRBV9 with TRBJ2-1, with 7 bases fitting TRBD1. The V and J ends lost 3 bases and 0 bases, in that order; junction bases with no gene match: 3. The CDR3 is made up of 15 amino acids. The germline V gene encodes CDR1 SGDLS and CDR2 YYNGEE. CDR3 in DNA: TGTGCCAGCAGCGGCGGACAGGTCTCCTACAATGAGCAGTTCTTC. Its protein product is CASSGGQVSYNEQFF.

Note on this clone: Additional DNA sequences in this sample encode the identical CDR3. DNA of the CDR3: TGTGCCAGCTCACCAGAGGGGGGCTACGAGCAGTACTTC. Translated, it gives CASSPEGGYEQYF. This chain uses TRBV18 with TRBJ2-7, with D possibly called TRBD1 or TRBD2 (6 bases each). Per germline, CDR1 KGHSH and CDR2 LQKENI. Trimming left V 2 bases short and J 3 bases short, with 8 bases between. The CDR3 is 13 amino acids. Supplemented by reference TRBV18 and TRBJ2-7, the full variable domain reads NAGVMQNPRHLVRRRGQEARLRCSPMKGHSHVYWYRQLPEEGLKFMVYLQKENIIDESGMPKERFSAEFPKEGPSILRIQQVVRGDSAAYFCASSPEGGYEQYFGPGTRLTVT.

About this clone: The sample carries other DNA sequences with the same CDR3. V is TRBV5-4 and J is TRBJ1-2, with TRBD1 matching over 9 bases. The V segment lost 4 bases and the J segment 4 bases; nucleotides outside the gene matches: 2. The CDR3 extends over 13 amino acids. Germline CDR1 and CDR2: SGHNT and YYREEE (reference sequence). CDR3 bases: TGTGCCAGCAGCCCGACAGGGGGCTATGGCTACACCTTC. Residues: CASSPTGGYGYTF.

The chain carries TRBV4-1 and TRBJ2-3, with 13 bases aligning to TRBD2. From germline, CDR1 is MGHRA and CDR2 YSYEKL. The V gene end was trimmed by 4 bases and the J gene end by 5 bases; junction bases not matched to a gene: 9. This CDR3 comprises 17 residues. CDR3: CASSRGGLAGEIDTQYF. The CDR3 region has the DNA TGCGCCAGCAGCCGGGGAGGACTAGCGGGAGAGATAGATACGCAGTATTTT.

The CDR3 region has the DNA TGTGCCAGCAGTTTAGACAGGGCGTTGAACATTCAGTACTTC. This translates into CASSLDRALNIQYF. The chain recombines TRBV28 with TRBJ2-4, with 7 bases aligning to TRBD1. Germline lookup yields CDR1 MDHEN and CDR2 SYDVKM. This CDR3 has 14 amino acids. The trim removed 2 bases at V and 7 bases at J, leaving 5 bases unmatched.

The V call is TRBV10-3, the J call TRBJ1-5, with D possibly being TRBD1 (5 bases). Trimming cost V 3 bases and J 2 bases, with 11 bases left between them. The CDR3 is 15 residues long. Germline CDR1 is ENHRY and CDR2 is SYGVKD. CDR3 sequence: CAISEWQGGNQPQHF. In DNA, the CDR3 is TGTGCCATCAGTGAATGGCAGGGAGGCAATCAGCCCCAGCATTTT.